What follows are 5 T cell receptor beta chains derived from one specimen sequenced in a study of cytomegalovirus exposure and HLA in healthy donors. The PCR was carried out with 60 Vbeta primers and 13 Jbeta primers. TCRdb's copy holds only in-frame clones and misses some; the assay was immunoSEQ multiplex PCR. Here the sample spans 60,000 or so clones, approximately 83% being singletons. The sequenced material came from PBMCs. The receptors stem from a female donor in good health and CMV-seronegative.

The chain uses TRBV6-4 and TRBJ2-3, with TRBD1 matching 9 bases. Trimming cost V 5 bases and J 8 bases; bases outside gene matches: 11. The CDR3 covers 15 residues. The V gene's germline CDR1 is MRHNA and CDR2 SNTAGT. CDR3 nucleotides: TGTGCCAGCAGTACCACAGGGGGCGCCGGGGTTACGCAGTATTTT. Its protein is CASSTTGGAGVTQYF.

The chain combines TRBV19 with TRBJ2-3, with TRBD2 identical over 11 bases. With V trimmed by 6 bases and J by 2 bases, 7 bases remained unmatched. CDR1 and CDR2 from the germline V gene are LNHDA and SQIVND (reference sequence). This CDR3 contains 16 residues. CDR3 loop: CASSPRLAGYTDTQYF. The CDR3 DNA is TGTGCCAGTAGCCCCCGACTAGCGGGATACACAGATACGCAGTATTTT.

The chain uses TRBV27 and TRBJ2-5; unclear D gene. V lost 5 bases and J lost 4, with 17 bases in between. The CDR3 has 15 amino acids. In germline, CDR1 is MNHEY, CDR2 SMNVEV (reference sequence). CDR3 nucleotide sequence: TGTGCCAGCAGTCCACAACACGAGGCGGCAGAGACCCAGTACTTC. It translates to CASSPQHEAAETQYF.

CDR3 loop: CASSRGQGGPGELFF. The CDR3 DNA reads as TGTGCCAGCAGCCGAGGACAGGGTGGCCCCGGGGAGCTGTTTTTT. The chain has TRBV14 and TRBJ2-2, with 8 bases lining up with TRBD1. The CDR3 has 15 amino acids. The germline V gene encodes CDR1 SGHDN and CDR2 FVKESK. Losses at the gene ends were 4 bases for V and 6 bases for J; bases not matched to a gene: 7.

To note about this clone: Sequence at one end of the junction differs from germline and may be a read error. V usage is TRBV7-9 and J usage is TRBJ2-7; 8 nucleotides match TRBD2. Germline V lookup: CDR1 SEHNR, CDR2 FQNEAQ (reference sequence). The CDR3 has 14 amino acids. CDR3 protein: CSSSPPGRAYEQYF. CDR3 coding DNA: TGTTCCAGCAGCCCCCCCGGGAGGGCGTACGAGCAGTACTTC.